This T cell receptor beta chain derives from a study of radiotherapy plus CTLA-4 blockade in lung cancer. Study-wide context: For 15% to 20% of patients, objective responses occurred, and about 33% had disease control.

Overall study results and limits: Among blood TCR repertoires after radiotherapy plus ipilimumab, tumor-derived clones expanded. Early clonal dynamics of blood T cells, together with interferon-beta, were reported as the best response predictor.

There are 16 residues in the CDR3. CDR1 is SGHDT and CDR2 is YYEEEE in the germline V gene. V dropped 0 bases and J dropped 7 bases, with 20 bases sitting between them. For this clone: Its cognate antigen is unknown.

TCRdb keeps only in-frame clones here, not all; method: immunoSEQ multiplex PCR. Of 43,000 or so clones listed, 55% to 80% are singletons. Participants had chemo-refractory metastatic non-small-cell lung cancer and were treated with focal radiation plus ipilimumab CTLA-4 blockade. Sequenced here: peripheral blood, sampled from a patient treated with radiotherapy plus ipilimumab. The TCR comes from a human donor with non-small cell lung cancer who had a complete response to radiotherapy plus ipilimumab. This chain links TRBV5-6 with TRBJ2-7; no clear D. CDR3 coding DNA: TGTGCCAGCAGCTTGGGGCTAGATATGTTTCTGGAAGAGCAGTACTTC. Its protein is CASSLGLDMFLEEQYF.